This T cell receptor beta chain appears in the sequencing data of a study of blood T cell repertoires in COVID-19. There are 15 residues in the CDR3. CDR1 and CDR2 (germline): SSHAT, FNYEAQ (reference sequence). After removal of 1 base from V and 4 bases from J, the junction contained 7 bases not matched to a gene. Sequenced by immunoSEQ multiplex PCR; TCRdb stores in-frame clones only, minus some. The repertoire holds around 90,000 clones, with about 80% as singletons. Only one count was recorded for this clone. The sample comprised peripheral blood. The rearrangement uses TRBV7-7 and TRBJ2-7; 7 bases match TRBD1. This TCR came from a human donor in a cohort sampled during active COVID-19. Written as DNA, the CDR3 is TGTGCCAGCAGCTTAGAGTTTGGGACAGAATACGAGCAGTACTTC. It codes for CASSLEFGTEYEQYF.